This TCR beta chain emerged from a study of cytomegalovirus exposure and HLA in healthy donors (dated by TCRdb to 2017 to 2019). With regard to the full study: An earlier analysis of approximately 590 of the donors reported 250 to 300 Gb of sequence data and 100 million to 130 million unique TCR beta sequences from about 180 million T cells. Genome-wide SNP genotypes for about three fifths of the roughly 670 donors were used in a later genetic analysis, which treated that subset as a discovery cohort. The number of typed donors differed by locus: about 620-640 for A, B, C, DRB1 and DQB1; some 500 for DQA1; 600 to 610 for DPA1; and about 450 for DPB1. Across around 400 genotyped donors of the cohort, an average of approximately 200,000 unique TCR beta nucleotide sequences per donor were sequenced, and approximately 19% of those sequences were non-productive. High-throughput TCR immunosequencing, statistical association of individual TCRs with disease status, and machine learning were combined to predict cytomegalovirus infection status. Rather than drawing on any new phenotypic data, the later analysis identified candidate immune exposures from TCR beta sequences and the way those sequences occurred across donors. All discovery cohort repertoires had been generated on a single sequencing platform. Along with the roughly 700-subject first cohort, a separate validation cohort of over 90 different subjects was used. In an earlier analysis of more than 550 of the donors, high-throughput TCR beta sequencing was used to judge whether each TCR beta V gene segment behaved as functional or pseudogenic. Several DR-DQ haplotypes were treated as single units for association and clustering because of strong linkage in the cohort. The study aimed to test whether signatures of past pathogen exposure could be identified by cataloging public T cell receptors. The study profiled the T cell repertoires of under 700 subjects by immunosequencing and related them to cytomegalovirus serostatus. Approximately 300 gigabases of sequencing data and 70 million to 95 million unique TCR sequences made up an early release that covered about 640 HLA-typed donors. Class I and class II HLA loci were covered by the typing at four-digit resolution. Donor age, sex, ethnicity and CMV serostatus were collected together with the repertoire data. In a later analysis, previously published TCR beta repertoires from more than 500 donors were re-analyzed and high-resolution HLA genotyping was added so that TCR occurrence patterns could be studied. Among the approximately 400 genotyped donors, more than 70% belonged to the genetic ancestry cluster associated with self-reported Caucasian donors.

The investigation overall reported the following: Specific HLA alleles were associated with 15,000 to 20,000 TCR beta sequences at a false discovery rate of 0.05 in a later analysis. The authors suggested that the approach could potentially be extended to other disease states and immunological phenotypes. The only immune exposure information available for the cohort was CMV serostatus. Presence/absence analyses assumed roughly uniform sequencing depth across donors, an assumption that may not hold. The classifier was reported to diagnose cytomegalovirus status with high specificity and sensitivity in both the original and validation cohorts. Most TCR sequences were observed very rarely across donors, whereas some public TCRs were present in many individuals. An association between a missense DCLRE1C variant and V-gene and J-gene trimming of TCR beta chains was found in a later genetic analysis and replicated in an independent cohort. An earlier analysis of around 600 of the donors showed that most TCR beta V segments appeared in productive rearrangements either about 87% or about 30% of the time, which broadly matched IMGT annotations. Some IMGT-functional V segments, including TRBV6-2 and TRBV6-3, could not be distinguished by the 87-base-pair reads and were therefore excluded. Strong co-occurrence of HLA alleles, especially DR and DQ, made assigning TCR associations to individual alleles difficult. The study gave a list of some 150 TCR beta chains associated with cytomegalovirus. Linkage disequilibrium might explain the correlated functional status among segregating V segments, but an unknown experimental factor could not be ruled out. A cluster of highly shared sequence variants was judged likely to represent a technical artifact of the sequencing pipeline. A later genetic analysis reported fewer N-insertions in productive TCRs among donors in an Asian-associated ancestry cluster than the roughly 690-donor mean. In vitro tests confirmed that a few of the cytomegalovirus-associated TCR beta chains recognize cytomegalovirus antigens. About 15 rarely observed V segments, including chromosome 9 orphons, were excluded from the earlier analysis of some 590 of the donors because counts were too low. In a later analysis, HLA-associated TCR beta chains were found to be more clonally expanded and to have lower generation probabilities than equally common non-associated chains. A further reported finding was that TCR beta sequences accurately predicted the HLA-A and HLA-B alleles for most subjects in the first cohort. In a later analysis, TCR association rates were found to vary across HLA loci, with the most associated TCRs seen for DRB1 alleles and the fewest for HLA-C alleles. Because some donors lacked HLA typing at each locus, the association tests relied only on the typed subset. Most CMV-associated TCR beta chains appeared to be HLA-restricted in a later analysis, and the HLA associations seemed to be driven largely by CMV exposure. This cohort had only TCR beta chains sequenced, and the lack of alpha or paired-chain data limited which features could be detected. According to a later analysis, parvovirus B19, influenza, CMV and Epstein-Barr virus appeared linked to several top co-occurrence clusters.

Libraries were made using the immunoSEQ multiplex PCR assay. A mixture of 60 forward primers for TCR Vbeta segments and 13 reverse primers for TCR Jbeta segments was used in the multiplex PCR. The CDR3 region of rearranged TCR beta genes was amplified from genomic DNA by a multiplex PCR assay. The Illumina HiSeq System was used to sequence the amplified TCR beta libraries as 87-base-pair reads. Regarding the original processing steps: A later analysis tallied 75 million to 95 million unique TCR beta chains across the 666 repertoires, and approximately 11 million of those chains were shared by two or more donors. Raw reads were error-corrected and collapsed into unique sequences by a nearest-neighbor algorithm in which closely related sequences were merged to remove PCR and sequencing errors. To assign V, D and J gene segments, CDR3 sequences were aligned to IMGT reference sequences. For a sequence to be retained, a match of at least six nucleotides to both a V gene segment and a J gene segment was required. A rearrangement counted as productive if the CDR3 had no stop codons and remained in frame with V and J, and every other rearrangement counted as non-productive. CDR3 was defined according to IMGT convention as the region running from the second conserved V-encoded cysteine to the conserved J-encoded phenylalanine. The earlier analysis of some 580 of the donors excluded any sequence lacking an unambiguous match to a single V gene segment. In an earlier analysis of approximately 590 of the donors, a V segment was called functional when productive rearrangements were above 56.7%, and segregating when the standard deviation between donors exceeded 5%. A statistical classification framework was developed to diagnose cytomegalovirus status using the catalog of TCR beta chain sequences. In a later analysis, V and J genes were assigned by comparing TCR nucleotide sequences against IMGT/GENE-DB human TR gene sequences. The TCRdist pipeline was used in a later analysis to assign CDR3 sequences and most-parsimonious VDJ recombination scenarios. In a later analysis, every TCR beta chain was defined by the combination of its CDR3 amino acid sequence and its V-gene family, and reads without a unique V-gene family were dropped. In a later analysis, fewer than 600 highly shared, low-generation-probability nucleotide sequences were removed to address suspected cross-contamination and a sequencing artifact. For each public chain, a later analysis derived a clonal expansion index from normalized ranks of inferred template counts within each repertoire. A later analysis computed generation probabilities with a VDJ recombination model fitted to out-of-frame rearrangements, and checked the results against IGoR. A later analysis scored TCR-TCR, TCR-HLA and TCR-CMV co-occurrence with hypergeometric tests, applying a repertoire-size bias correction to TCR pairs. To estimate false discovery rates, a later analysis permuted the HLA or CMV assignments 20 times. In a later analysis, co-occurring TCRs were grouped using DBSCAN, with TCRdist sequence similarity added in when clustering inside HLA-allele-positive subsets. Co-occurrence clustering excluded repertoires with fewer than 30,000 or more than 120,000 public chains, plus five with anomalous nucleotide sharing. TCRdb holds this immuneACCESS table with in-frame rearrangements only. Some clones are missing; in checked studies, unresolved V genes explain under half, and the rest has no known cause. D and trimming come from the DNA, and the V and J calls and clone size come from that table. For this sample there are around 170,000 clones; approximately 84% appear just once. The ten largest clones represent around 2.5% of the sample.

Ends trimmed: V by 3 bases, J by 7 bases; bases unmatched to a gene: 11. The CDR3 goes from the cysteine to the phenylalanine over 15 residues. Just CDR3 DNA is preserved here, 45 bases in frame from base 1. Sequences SGHAT (CDR1) and FQNNGV (CDR2) are obtained from the germline V gene. The cohort comprised fewer than 750 healthy bone marrow donors. All cohort members were sampled while nominally healthy, although unrecorded immune exposures were likely present. The donor tested CMV seropositive, placing the donor among the 289 seropositive members of the cohort. A peripheral blood sample was provided by each donor, and peripheral blood mononuclear cells were used for TCR beta sequencing. The Qiagen DNeasy Blood Extraction Kit was used to extract genomic DNA from the blood cell samples. About this clone itself: Its antigen remains unidentified. The input lacks base qualities; no much larger clone sits a single base away.

Sequenced material: PBMCs. The source of this sequence is a woman between 45 and 60 years old in good health and CMV-seropositive. Rearrangement joined TRBV11-2 to TRBJ1-2, and TRBD1 matches 7 of the central bases. The CDR3 amino acid sequence is: CASSFSQGGKAGYTF. The DNA sequence is given as TGTGCCAGCAGCTTCTCTCAGGGGGGAAAAGCTGGCTACACCTTC.